These 3 T cell receptor beta chains originate from one sample sequenced in a study of cytotoxic CD8 clonotypes in ibrutinib-treated CLL. The assay was immunoSEQ multiplex PCR, and TCRdb's table has in-frame clones only and misses some. Altogether 200,000 to 250,000 clones are present, just under 80% being singletons, with the ten largest covering approximately 10%. The starting material was PBMCs, obtained after 12 months of ibrutinib treatment. The origin of the receptors is a human donor with chronic lymphocytic leukemia.

V usage is TRBV5-1 and J usage is TRBJ2-7; 10 bases are a match to TRBD2. J was trimmed by 1 base and V by 7 bases; bases with no gene match: 8. The CDR3 loop spans 15 amino acids. Germline lookup yields CDR1 SGHRS and CDR2 YFSETQ. CDR3 amino acids: CASFVPGLASYEQYF. The CDR3 DNA reads as TGCGCCAGCTTCGTCCCGGGACTAGCGTCCTACGAGCAGTACTTC.

The rearrangement uses TRBV9 and TRBJ2-3, with TRBD2 matching 11 bases. This CDR3 is 15 amino acids long. From germline, CDR1 is SGDLS and CDR2 YYNGEE. The J segment lost 4 bases and the V segment lost 4 bases, leaving 5 bases of the junction unmatched. CDR3 loop: CASSLGLAASDTQYF. CDR3 nucleotides: TGTGCCAGCAGCTTGGGACTAGCGGCTTCAGATACGCAGTATTTT.

This chain connects TRBV5-1 to TRBJ2-3; D tentatively fits TRBD1 or TRBD2 (5 bases each). V was shortened by 0 bases and J by 0 bases, with 17 bases between the two germline ends. CDR3 length: 18 residues. Germline V gene data show CDR1 as SGHRS and CDR2 as YFSETQ. The CDR3 bases are TGCGCCAGCAGCTTGGCCCCCCGGGGCACCCCTAGCACAGATACGCAGTATTTT. Translation gives CASSLAPRGTPSTDTQYF.